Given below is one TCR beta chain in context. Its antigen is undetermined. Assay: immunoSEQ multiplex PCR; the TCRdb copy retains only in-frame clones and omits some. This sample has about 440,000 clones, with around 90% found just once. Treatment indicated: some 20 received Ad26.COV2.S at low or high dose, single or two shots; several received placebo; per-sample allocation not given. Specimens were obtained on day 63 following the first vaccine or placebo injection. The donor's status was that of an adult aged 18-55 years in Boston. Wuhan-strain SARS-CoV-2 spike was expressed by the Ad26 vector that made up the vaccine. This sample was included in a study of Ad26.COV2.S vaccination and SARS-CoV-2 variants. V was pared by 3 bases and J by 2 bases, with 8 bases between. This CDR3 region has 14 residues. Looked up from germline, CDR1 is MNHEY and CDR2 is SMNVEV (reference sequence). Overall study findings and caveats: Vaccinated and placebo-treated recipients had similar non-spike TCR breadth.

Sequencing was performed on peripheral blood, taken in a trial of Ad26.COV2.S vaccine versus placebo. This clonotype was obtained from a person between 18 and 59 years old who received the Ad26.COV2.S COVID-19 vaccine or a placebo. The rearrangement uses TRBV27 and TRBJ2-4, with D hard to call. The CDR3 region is CASSFGDSKNIQYF. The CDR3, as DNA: TGTGCCAGCAGTTTTGGTGATTCCAAAAACATTCAGTACTTC.